The 21 T cell receptor beta chains reported below all come from one sample, sequenced in a study of neurological immune-mediated disorders. Stated time point: longitudinal time-point 1 (baseline). In TCRdb, the 5' RACE reads were re-called with MiXCR into one record per CDR3 protein. The data show fewer than 55,000 distinct CDR3 sequences, more than 8.5% seen once. The sample comprised PBMCs. The receptors come from a woman aged 40 to 50 in good health.

The chain joins TRBV21-1 to TRBJ2-4; the D call TRBD2 from the table was never checked on the DNA. TRBV21-1 is a listed pseudogene. CDR3 size: 19 residues. The CDR3 nucleotides are TGTGCCAGTAGCAAAGCGCGGGCCAAGCTACGTTGGGACAAAAACATTCAGTACTTC. The encoded protein is CASSKARAKLRWDKNIQYF.

The sample holds many counts of this clonotype. The CDR3 bases are TGTGCCAGCAGTGGAGGACAGGGGGATAGAGCCAAAAACATTCAGTACTTC. The encoded protein is CASSGGQGDRAKNIQYF. The chain employs TRBV2 and TRBJ2-4; TRBD1 matches 10 bases. After removal of 4 bases from V and 0 bases from J, the junction contained 6 bases not matched to a gene. Germline V gene sequence: CDR1 SNHLY, CDR2 FYNNEI. This CDR3 comprises 17 residues.

The sample holds many counts of this clonotype. The genes are TRBV7-3 and TRBJ2-3; 15 bases line up with TRBD2. CDR3 size: 17 residues. V shed 6 bases and J 7 bases; nucleotides not matched to a gene: 11. Germline CDR1 reads SGHTA; CDR2 reads FQGTGA. The CDR3 DNA follows: TGTGCCAGCAGTCCCCGGACTAGCGGGGGGGGACGGAATACGCAGTATTTT. Encoded protein: CASSPRTSGGGRNTQYF.

This clonotype was counted many times. The chain's CDR3 is CSVRSDGYTF. Written as DNA, the CDR3 is TGCAGCGTTCGATCGGACGGCTACACCTTC. This rearrangement joins TRBV29-1 to TRBJ1-2, with D hard to call. Germline V gene data show CDR1 as SQVTM and CDR2 as ANQGSEA. The V and J ends lost 5 bases and 8 bases respectively, with 9 bases between them. The CDR3 loop spans 10 amino acids.

In its sample, this clonotype was seen many times. The rearrangement joins TRBV9 to TRBJ1-2, with TRBD1 matching over 8 bases. CDR3 length: 15 residues. Trimming at V came to 4 bases and at J to 6 bases, leaving 11 bases not matched to a gene. Germline V lookup: CDR1 SGDLS, CDR2 YYNGEE. The CDR3 spells CASSHPVSGGHGYTF. The CDR3 DNA sequence: TGTGCCAGCAGCCACCCCGTGTCAGGGGGCCATGGCTACACCTTC.

This clonotype has ten or more counts. V gene TRBV20-1 combines with J gene TRBJ1-6; 7 bases map to TRBD1. The CDR3 has 15 amino acids. CDR1 and CDR2 from the germline V gene are DFQATT and SNEGSKA (reference sequence). Trimming removed 6 bases from V and 6 bases from J; junction bases left unmatched: 11. The DNA for the CDR3 is TGCAGTGCCCCTGCCGGGACAGTAATTAATTCACCCCTCCACTTT. It encodes CSAPAGTVINSPLHF.

In its sample, this clonotype was seen many times. The V gene is TRBV12-3 or TRBV12-4, the J gene TRBJ1-2; the D is unclear. Trimming pared 3 bases from V and 6 bases from J, leaving 11 bases between. CDR3 length: 13 amino acids. CDR3: CASSLGRDDGYTF. In nucleotides, the CDR3 is TGTGCCAGCAGTTTGGGGAGGGATGATGGCTACACCTTC.

This clonotype was observed at least ten times. J is TRBJ1-1 and V is TRBV15; 7 nucleotides match TRBD1. V was pared by 5 bases and J by 5 bases, with 11 bases of the junction left unmatched. The length of the CDR3 is 15 residues. Germline V gives CDR1 LNHNV, CDR2 YYDKDF (reference sequence). CDR3 region: CATSRRQGLETEAFF. DNA of the CDR3: TGTGCCACCAGCCGGAGACAGGGCTTGGAGACTGAAGCTTTCTTT.

In its sample, this clonotype was seen many times. This chain connects TRBV6-2 or TRBV6-3 to TRBJ1-1; D is perhaps TRBD1 (5 bases). The CDR3 is made up of 14 amino acids. Trimming removed 5 bases from V and 1 base from J, with 11 bases in between. Germline lookup yields CDR1 MNHEY and CDR2 SVGEGT. The CDR3 loop is CASSQLGTNTEAFF. The CDR3 bases are TGTGCCAGCAGTCAACTCGGGACGAACACTGAAGCTTTCTTT.

At least ten counts were recorded for this clonotype. The gene calls are TRBV7-2 and TRBJ2-7; possibly TRBD2 for D (5 bases). From germline, CDR1 is SGHTA and CDR2 FQGNSA. This CDR3 has 13 residues. V was trimmed by 4 bases and J by 0 bases, leaving 7 bases between them. CDR3 DNA: TGTGCCAGCAGCTCCGGAGGCTCCTACGAGCAGTACTTC. The encoded protein is CASSSGGSYEQYF.

Ten or more counts support this clonotype. V gene TRBV6-1 combines with J gene TRBJ1-5, with unresolved D. Deletions cut 6 bases from V and 7 bases from J, with 10 bases between. CDR1 MNHNS and CDR2 SASEGT come from the germline V gene. The CDR3 spans 12 residues. CDR3 residues: CASRYLLQPQHF. The CDR3 nucleotides read TGTGCCAGCAGGTATTTGCTCCAGCCCCAGCATTTT.

This clonotype was observed at least ten times. In DNA, the CDR3 is TGTGCCAGCAGTTACTTTCTAGGCGAGCAGTTCTTC. Residues: CASSYFLGEQFF. The rearrangement joins TRBV6-2 or TRBV6-3 to TRBJ2-1, with no clear D. The CDR3 sequence is 12 residues long. V lost 1 base and J 10 bases, leaving 8 bases between the germline ends. Germline values: CDR1 MNHEY, CDR2 SVGEGT.

This clonotype was found many times. The genes are TRBV18 and TRBJ2-1; TRBD2 matches at 13 bases. Trimming cost V 3 bases and J 7 bases; bases outside gene matches: 6. Germline assignment: CDR1 KGHSH and CDR2 LQKENI. The CDR3 is made up of 16 amino acids. Here the CDR3 DNA reads TGTGCCAGCTCACCTACCGGGACTAGCGGGGTGAATGAGCAGTTCTTC. This sequence encodes CASSPTGTSGVNEQFF.

This clonotype was observed at least ten times. The chain uses TRBV5-1 and TRBJ1-2; D remains ambiguous. This CDR3 has 14 amino acids. Trimming took off 0 bases at V and 3 bases at J, with 9 bases between the two ends. Per the germline V gene, CDR1 is SGHRS and CDR2 is YFSETQ. The CDR3 region is CASSLGPTDYGYTF. CDR3 sequence (DNA): TGCGCCAGCAGCTTGGGACCGACGGACTATGGCTACACCTTC. The full variable domain, completed using reference TRBV5-1 and TRBJ1-2, is KAGVTQTPRYLIKTRGQQVTLSCSPISGHRSVSWYQQTPGQGLQFLFEYFSETQRNKGNFPGRFSGRQFSNSRSEMNVSTLELGDSALYLCASSLGPTDYGYTFGSGTRLTVV.

In its sample, this clonotype was seen many times. This chain links TRBV9 with TRBJ1-1; D perhaps matches TRBD1 (6 bases). The germline gives CDR1 SGDLS, CDR2 YYNGEE. Trimming removed 7 bases from V and 5 bases from J, with 21 bases in between. The CDR3 has 15 residues. The CDR3 region has the DNA TGTGCCAGCTCCCTCGCGCGGGACACTCGAACTGAAGCTTTCTTT. This sequence encodes CASSLARDTRTEAFF.

This clonotype was seen repeatedly, ten times or more. CDR3 coding DNA: TGTGCCAGCAGCCGGGACAGGAACAATTCACCCCTCCACTTT. This encodes CASSRDRNNSPLHF. The chain combines TRBV12-3 or TRBV12-4 with TRBJ1-6; 8 nucleotides line up with TRBD1. Trimming at V came to 6 bases and at J to 7 bases, leaving 5 bases not matched to a gene. CDR3 length: 14 residues.

This clonotype was seen ten or more times. The V call is TRBV20-1, the J call TRBJ1-5, with 7 bases fitting TRBD1. Per the germline V gene, CDR1 is DFQATT and CDR2 is SNEGSKA (reference sequence). This CDR3 is built from 14 residues. V lost 3 bases, J lost 6 bases, and 8 bases stayed unmatched. Here the CDR3 DNA reads TGCAGTGCTAGGCGGCAGGGGGAGGTTCAGCCCCAGCATTTT. Protein: CSARRQGEVQPQHF.

The sample holds many counts of this clonotype. This chain uses TRBV29-1 with TRBJ1-4, with 11 nucleotides matching TRBD1. The J segment lost 10 bases and the V segment lost 6 bases, leaving 10 bases of the junction unmatched. The CDR3 sequence is 14 residues long. From germline, CDR1 is SQVTM and CDR2 ANQGSEA. CDR3 sequence reads: CSVGSGQGGRKLFF. CDR3 sequence (DNA): TGCAGCGTCGGGTCGGGACAGGGGGGAAGAAAACTGTTTTTT. Drawing the rest from reference TRBV29-1 and TRBJ1-4, the complete variable domain is SAVISQKPSRDICQRGTSLTIQCQVDSQVTMMFWYRQQPGQSLTLIATANQGSEATYESGFVIDKFPISRPNLTFSTLTVSNMSPEDSSIYLCSVGSGQGGRKLFFGSGTQLSVL.

In its sample, this clonotype was seen many times. The V call is TRBV12-3 or TRBV12-4, the J call TRBJ1-1; D not certain. Trimming took 6 bases from V and 7 from J, leaving 9 bases between them. The CDR3 is 11 amino acids. CDR3 residues: CASSRRFEAFF. The CDR3 nucleotides are TGTGCCAGCAGCAGGAGGTTTGAAGCTTTCTTT.

This clonotype was seen repeatedly, ten times or more. The rearrangement joins TRBV29-1 to TRBJ1-2; D remains unclear. The germline V and J ends were trimmed by 6 bases and 3 bases, with 11 bases remaining between them. The germline CDR1 and CDR2 sequences are SQVTM and ANQGSEA. The CDR3 length is 12 residues. DNA of the CDR3: TGCAGCGTGACCGGGAGTTACTATGGCTACACCTTC. This codes for CSVTGSYYGYTF.

The rearrangement joins TRBV6-5 to TRBJ2-2, with TRBD1 as a possible D gene (6 bases). CDR3 length: 13 residues. Trimming left V 6 bases short and J 6 bases short, with 11 bases between. Germline V CDR1 and CDR2: MNHEY, SVGAGI. The CDR3 DNA follows: TGTGCCAGCAGGATCCAGGGGTCCGGGGAGCTGTTTTTT. Encoded protein: CASRIQGSGELFF.